This record covers a single T cell receptor beta chain. CDR3 length: 14 amino acids. Germline V gene data show CDR1 as MNHEY and CDR2 as SMNVEV (reference sequence). V gave up 5 bases and J gave up 2 bases; unmatched junction bases: 6. The sample comes from a study of control samples from healthy donors and cancer patients. Clones were sequenced by immunoSEQ multiplex PCR, and TCRdb holds only the in-frame ones, with some missing. Of 95,000 to 130,000 clones in the sample, 85% to 90% were seen once. The material sequenced was PBMCs. This chain uses TRBV27 with TRBJ2-7; TRBD1 agrees at 7 bases. This receptor was identified in a woman between 50 and 59 years old with colorectal cancer. The CDR3 region is CASSPQGLTYEQYF. For the CDR3, the DNA is TGTGCCAGCAGTCCACAGGGGTTGACCTACGAGCAGTACTTC.